This TCR beta chain comes out of a study of OX40 agonist ivuxolimab in advanced cancers. Findings of the study overall: Partial responders at 0.1-3.0 mg/kg had among the lowest clonal expansion.

As regards this clone: Antigen specificity is unknown.

The V gene's germline CDR1 is KGHSH and CDR2 LQKENI. With 4 bases removed from V and 0 bases from J, the gap between germline ends came to 16 bases. The CDR3 spans 17 residues. Some clones are missing from TCRdb's copy, which holds only in-frame ones; the method was immunoSEQ multiplex PCR. The profile shows approximately 70,000 clones, about 90% of them singletons. The input for sequencing was CD4+ or CD8+ T cells sorted from blood, taken in a trial of the OX40 agonist ivuxolimab. The TCR sequence derives from an adult with an advanced solid tumor such as melanoma, head and neck, liver or kidney cancer. V and J are TRBV18 and TRBJ2-1; D call uncertain. CDR3 amino acids: CASSHTGTVVSYNEQFF. The DNA of the CDR3 is TGTGCCAGCTCACATACCGGAACAGTGGTCTCCTACAATGAGCAGTTCTTC.